One and the same sample provided the 30 T cell receptor beta chains below, sequenced in a study of shared T cell receptors in the human thymus. Sequencing was performed with immunoSEQ multiplex PCR; in TCRdb, only in-frame clones are kept and a portion is missing. The table records 700,000 or so clones, roughly 88% of them present only once. This sample also appeared in a second study, on human thymus T cells.

Sequenced material: thymocytes. The receptors were sampled from a girl less than two years old with a congenital heart defect.

The chain has TRBV5-1 and TRBJ2-7; TRBD2 might be the D (6 bases). CDR1 and CDR2 (germline): SGHRS, YFSETQ. V shed 5 bases and J shed 2 bases, with 14 bases lying between them. The CDR3 consists of 14 residues. The CDR3: CASRDGTAAYEQYF. The CDR3, as DNA: TGCGCCAGCAGGGATGGGACTGCCGCCTACGAGCAGTACTTC.

In this sample, this clone turned up once. The rearrangement uses TRBV7-9 and TRBJ2-1, with 10 bases that match TRBD2. The CDR3 runs 14 residues. Trimming cost V 6 bases and J 9 bases; bases outside gene matches: 8. The germline V gene has CDR1 SEHNR and CDR2 FQNEAQ (reference sequence). The CDR3 protein is CASREAGGHTEQFF. CDR3 DNA sequence: TGTGCCAGCAGGGAAGCGGGGGGGCATACTGAGCAGTTCTTC.

This clone occurred once. This chain joins TRBV10-3 and TRBJ1-6; 9 nucleotides line up with TRBD1. Germline values: CDR1 ENHRY, CDR2 SYGVKD. V trimming: 7 bases; J trimming: 8 bases; junction bases outside the gene matches: 3. This CDR3 contains 13 residues. CDR3 region: CAINGQGHSPLHF. Here the CDR3 DNA reads TGTGCCATCAACGGACAGGGGCATTCACCCCTCCACTTT.

This chain links TRBV9 with TRBJ2-7, with TRBD1 matching 11 bases. This CDR3 region has 18 residues. CDR1 SGDLS and CDR2 YYNGEE come from the germline V gene. J was trimmed by 3 bases and V by 1 base; bases with no gene match: 12. The CDR3 spells CASSVSPVPGQGVYEQYF. The CDR3 DNA is TGTGCCAGCAGCGTATCCCCTGTACCGGGACAGGGGGTCTACGAGCAGTACTTC.

CDR3 protein: CASSLDGGRHNQPQHF. CDR3 nucleotide sequence: TGTGCCAGCAGCTTGGACGGGGGGAGGCACAATCAGCCCCAGCATTTT. The chain uses TRBV5-4 and TRBJ1-5; D may be TRBD1 (5 bases). Trimming shortened V by 0 bases and J by 3 bases, and 13 bases separated the two germline ends. Germline CDR1 is SGHNT and CDR2 is YYREEE (reference sequence). The CDR3 is 16 amino acids.

The rearrangement joins TRBV6-5 to TRBJ1-6; D ambiguous. Trimming took off 5 bases at V and 10 bases at J, with 15 bases between the two ends. CDR1 and CDR2 (germline): MNHEY, SVGAGI. CDR3 size: 14 residues. CDR3 region: CASSPSGSGSPLHF. In DNA form, the CDR3 reads TGTGCCAGCAGTCCATCAGGTTCTGGCTCACCCCTCCACTTT.

V is TRBV7-9 and J is TRBJ2-5; 11 bases fit TRBD2. The J segment lost 5 bases and the V segment lost 1 base, leaving 3 bases of the junction unmatched. There are 15 residues in the CDR3. Germline loops: CDR1 SEHNR, CDR2 FQNEAQ (reference sequence). CDR3 nucleotides: TGTGCCAGCAGCTTAGTAGCGGGGGGGCCTGAGACCCAGTACTTC. Translating it yields CASSLVAGGPETQYF.

The chain is built from TRBV29-1 and TRBJ1-2; D may be TRBD1 (6 bases). Germline V gene lookup returns CDR1 SQVTM and CDR2 ANQGSEA. This CDR3 spans 16 amino acids. Trimming cost V 4 bases and J 5 bases, with 23 bases left between them. CDR3 sequence reads: CSVVPAPTGGGYGYTF. The CDR3 DNA reads as TGCAGCGTTGTACCCGCTCCGACAGGAGGTGGATATGGCTACACCTTC.

This clone was observed a few times. The chain combines TRBV4-1 with TRBJ2-7; tentative D call: TRBD1 (6 bases). The V end was cut by 3 bases, the J end by 3 bases, with 21 bases between. This CDR3 spans 17 amino acids. Germline CDR1 and CDR2: MGHRA and YSYEKL. CDR3 region: CASSHGTRSGQDYEQYF. As DNA, the CDR3 is TGCGCCAGCAGCCACGGAACGAGATCGGGACAAGACTACGAGCAGTACTTC.

The chain has TRBV25-1 and TRBJ1-1, with a tentative D call TRBD1 (5 bases). The CDR3 runs 13 residues. Germline assignment: CDR1 MGHDK and CDR2 SYGVNS. V was shortened by 2 bases and J by 9 bases, with 13 bases between the two germline ends. Here the CDR3 reads CASSEDRGSQAFF. The DNA for the CDR3 is TGTGCCAGCAGTGAAGATAGGGGCAGCCAAGCTTTCTTT. The whole variable domain, remainder taken from reference TRBV25-1 and TRBJ1-1, is EADIYQTPRYLVIGTGKKITLECSQTMGHDKMYWYQQDPGMELHLIHYSYGVNSTEKGDLSSESTVSRIRTEHFPLTLESARPSHTSQYLCASSEDRGSQAFFGQGTRLTVV.

The rearrangement uses TRBV27 and TRBJ2-7; D is possibly TRBD2 (5 bases). Germline CDR1 MNHEY, CDR2 SMNVEV (reference sequence). The CDR3 has 19 amino acids. V lost 3 bases and J 0 bases, leaving 24 bases between the germline ends. The DNA for the CDR3 is TGTGCCAGCAGTTTTCTTCCTCCGGTGGTAGCGAGGAGCTCCTACGAGCAGTACTTC. Its translation is CASSFLPPVVARSSYEQYF.

This chain uses TRBV14 with TRBJ2-5; D is undetermined. Looked up from germline, CDR1 is SGHDN and CDR2 is FVKESK. V shed 2 bases and J shed 5 bases, with 15 bases lying between them. The CDR3 contains 15 residues. The CDR3 DNA sequence: TGTGCCAGCAGCCAAAGTCGTACCGCGCGGGAGACCCAGTACTTC. Its translation is CASSQSRTARETQYF.

V gene TRBV30 combines with J gene TRBJ2-5, with 9 bases that match TRBD2. V was pared by 0 bases and J by 1 base, with 6 bases of the junction left unmatched. The CDR3 length is 16 residues. In germline, CDR1 is GTSNPN, CDR2 SVGIG (reference sequence). CDR3 DNA sequence: TGTGCCTGGAGTGTAGGCCAGACTAGCGGCCAAGAGACCCAGTACTTC. Residues: CAWSVGQTSGQETQYF. Drawing the rest from reference TRBV30 and TRBJ2-5, the complete variable domain is SQTIHQWPATLVQPVGSPLSLECTVEGTSNPNLYWYRQAAGRGLQLLFYSVGIGQISSEVPQNLSASRPQDRQFILSSKKLLLSDSGFYLCAWSVGQTSGQETQYFGPGTRLLVL.

This clone was recorded a few times. The chain joins TRBV6-5 to TRBJ1-2, with D uncertain. Germline-derived CDR1 and CDR2 are MNHEY and SVGAGI. V gave up 7 bases and J gave up 4 bases, with 10 bases separating them. This CDR3 contains 12 residues. As DNA, the CDR3 is TGTGCCAGCAAACATCCTCCCTATGGCTACACCTTC. This translates into CASKHPPYGYTF.

Only a few counts were recorded for this clone. The chain links TRBV5-1 to TRBJ1-2; perhaps TRBD1 as D (6 bases). The germline gives CDR1 SGHRS, CDR2 YFSETQ. The CDR3 is 16 residues long. V was shortened by 3 bases and J by 3 bases, with 18 bases between the two germline ends. The CDR3 region has the DNA TGCGCCAGCAGCTATCGACAGGAGGCAAAGTACTATGGCTACACCTTC. Translated: CASSYRQEAKYYGYTF.

The V gene is TRBV15, the J gene TRBJ1-2; 11 bases line up with TRBD1. The trim removed 1 base at V and 6 bases at J, leaving 4 bases unmatched. CDR1 LNHNV and CDR2 YYDKDF come from the germline V gene (reference sequence). The CDR3 contains 15 residues. CDR3 region: CATSRVGQGANGYTF. In DNA, the CDR3 is TGTGCCACCAGCAGAGTCGGACAGGGGGCTAATGGCTACACCTTC.

Here the CDR3 DNA reads TGCGCCAGCAGCTTGTGGGACAGGGTATACGAGCAGTACTTC. Protein product: CASSLWDRVYEQYF. The gene calls are TRBV5-1 and TRBJ2-7; 9 bases fit TRBD1. This CDR3 has 14 amino acids. Germline lookup yields CDR1 SGHRS and CDR2 YFSETQ. After removal of 1 base from V and 4 bases from J, the junction contained 3 bases not matched to a gene.

The rearrangement links TRBV4-3 to TRBJ2-7; D call uncertain. Trimming removed 0 bases from V and 3 bases from J, with 9 bases in between. Germline V gives CDR1 LGHNA, CDR2 YSLEER. This CDR3 has 14 residues. The CDR3 DNA reads as TGCGCCAGCAGCCAAGATGTCACCTACTACGAGCAGTACTTC. This codes for CASSQDVTYYEQYF.

V is TRBV5-5 and J is TRBJ2-7, with TRBD1 identical over 10 bases. The V and J ends lost 4 bases and 8 bases, in that order; junction bases with no gene match: 6. The CDR3 has 13 residues. Germline V gene sequence: CDR1 SGHKS, CDR2 YYEKEE (reference sequence). The CDR3 DNA reads as TGTGCCAGCAGCAGATGGACAGGGGGGCAGCAGTACTTC. This gives the protein CASSRWTGGQQYF.

This chain connects TRBV14 to TRBJ1-6; TRBD1 might be the D (6 bases). This CDR3 has 16 residues. V lost 0 bases, J lost 3 bases, and 9 bases lay in between. CDR1 is SGHDN, CDR2 FVKESK, per germline. CDR3 sequence reads: CASSQDRGNYNSPLHF. The CDR3 DNA follows: TGTGCCAGCAGCCAAGACAGGGGTAACTATAATTCACCCCTCCACTTT. Supplemented by reference TRBV14 and TRBJ1-6, the full variable domain reads EAGVTQFPSHSVIEKGQTVTLRCDPISGHDNLYWYRRVMGKEIKFLLHFVKESKQDESGMPNNRFLAERTGGTYSTLKVQPAELEDSGVYFCASSQDRGNYNSPLHFGNGTRLTVT.

The chain has TRBV28 and TRBJ1-1; 7 bases match TRBD1. CDR1 and CDR2 from the germline V gene are MDHEN and SYDVKM. V shed 4 bases and J 3 bases; nucleotides not matched to a gene: 11. The CDR3 covers 16 residues. The chain's CDR3 is CASSSQTGQLYTEAFF. The DNA of the CDR3 is TGTGCCAGCAGTTCCCAGACAGGGCAGTTGTACACTGAAGCTTTCTTT.

The genes are TRBV6-6 and TRBJ1-1, with D unresolved. From germline, CDR1 is MNHNY and CDR2 SVGAGI (reference sequence). This CDR3 contains 14 residues. Trimming shortened V by 10 bases and J by 1 base, and 16 bases separated the two germline ends. CDR3 bases: TGTGCCACGCGGTTTAGAGAGAGGAACACTGAAGCTTTCTTT. Translated: CATRFRERNTEAFF.

This chain links TRBV14 with TRBJ1-3; D perhaps matches TRBD1 (5 bases). Germline CDR1 SGHDN, CDR2 FVKESK. Trimming cost V 0 bases and J 4 bases, with 13 bases left between them. This CDR3 comprises 16 residues. This CDR3 is CASSQDFKGLGNTIYF. The CDR3 DNA reads as TGTGCCAGCAGCCAAGATTTTAAGGGGTTGGGAAACACCATATATTTT.

The chain combines TRBV9 with TRBJ1-2; D not certain. This CDR3 region has 14 residues. Germline CDR1 is SGDLS and CDR2 is YYNGEE. The V gene lost 3 bases and the J gene lost 5 bases, with 14 bases spanning the gap. CDR3 loop: CASSGERMWYGYTF. The DNA for the CDR3 is TGTGCCAGCAGCGGAGAAAGAATGTGGTATGGCTACACCTTC.

A remark on this clone: This same CDR3 is encoded by further DNA sequences in the sample. The V call is TRBV28, the J call TRBJ1-6; 10 bases are shared with TRBD1. CDR1 is MDHEN and CDR2 is SYDVKM in the germline V gene. CDR3 length: 15 residues. V was clipped by 3 bases and J by 7 bases; unmatched bases: 3. In DNA form, the CDR3 reads TGTGCCAGCAGTTTGGGGGACAGGGGAAATTCACCCCTCCACTTT. Its translation is CASSLGDRGNSPLHF.

The V call is TRBV5-4, the J call TRBJ2-7; D is perhaps TRBD2 (6 bases). The CDR3 extends over 14 amino acids. The germline CDR1 and CDR2 sequences are SGHNT and YYREEE (reference sequence). Trimming took off 4 bases at V and 2 bases at J, with 13 bases between the two ends. The CDR3 protein is CASSRRGGPYEQYF. CDR3 DNA: TGTGCCAGCAGCCGGAGGGGCGGCCCCTACGAGCAGTACTTC.

The chain links TRBV15 to TRBJ2-7; D is uncertain. V shed 4 bases and J shed 1 base, with 8 bases lying between them. The germline gives CDR1 LNHNV, CDR2 YYDKDF (reference sequence). This CDR3 is 13 amino acids long. The chain's CDR3 is CATSMAESYEQYF. For the CDR3, the DNA is TGTGCCACCAGCATGGCGGAATCCTACGAGCAGTACTTC.

This clone was seen a few times. The chain links TRBV27 to TRBJ2-1; possible D gene TRBD2, 6 bases. V was clipped by 3 bases and J by 8 bases, with 17 bases between them. Germline CDR1 is MNHEY and CDR2 is SMNVEV (reference sequence). This CDR3 region has 15 residues. CDR3 amino acids: CASSFVFRELDEQFF. The CDR3 DNA reads TGTGCCAGCAGTTTCGTGTTTCGGGAGTTAGATGAGCAGTTCTTC.

This chain uses TRBV5-1 with TRBJ1-2; 8 nucleotides agree with TRBD1. With V trimmed by 4 bases and J by 5 bases, 7 bases remained unmatched. Per the germline V gene, CDR1 is SGHRS and CDR2 is YFSETQ. This CDR3 is built from 14 residues. The CDR3 DNA reads TGCGCCAGCAGCCGAATGGACAGGGAATATGGCTACACCTTC. Its translation is CASSRMDREYGYTF.

The rearrangement joins TRBV6-5 to TRBJ2-2; possibly TRBD2 for D (6 bases). Germline-derived CDR1 and CDR2 are MNHEY and SVGAGI. Trimming pared 7 bases from V and 4 bases from J, leaving 16 bases between. The CDR3 is made up of 15 amino acids. CDR3 in amino acids: CASTKAWGGTGELFF. The CDR3 nucleotides are TGTGCCAGCACAAAGGCCTGGGGAGGCACCGGGGAGCTGTTTTTT.